A single sample gave rise to the 18 T cell receptor beta chains below, sequenced in a study of neurological immune-mediated disorders. TCRdb re-called the 5' RACE reads through MiXCR, storing one row per CDR3 protein. The sample lists 55,000 to 70,000 distinct CDR3 sequences, 10% to 12% occurring once. Sequencing was performed on PBMCs. These receptors were collected from a man in his fifties or sixties in good health.

At least ten counts were recorded for this clonotype. The chain carries TRBV20-1 and TRBJ2-1, with TRBD2 matching over 16 bases. The CDR3 covers 19 residues. Losses at the gene ends were 2 bases for V and 0 bases for J; bases not matched to a gene: 7. CDR1 is DFQATT, CDR2 SNEGSKA, per germline (reference sequence). The CDR3 DNA follows: TGCAGTGCTAGACCCCCGGGACTAGCGGGGGGGAACTCCTACAATGAGCAGTTCTTC. It yields the protein CSARPPGLAGGNSYNEQFF.

This clonotype was seen ten or more times. The chain combines TRBV7-9 with TRBJ1-1; no definite D call. Germline CDR1 and CDR2: SEHNR and FQNEAQ (reference sequence). Trimming removed 5 bases from V and 1 base from J, with 14 bases in between. The CDR3 runs to 15 residues. The CDR3 region has the DNA TGTGCCAGCAGCCCCGCGGATGTGAAGAACACTGAAGCTTTCTTT. Encoded protein: CASSPADVKNTEAFF.

The rearrangement uses TRBV5-5 and TRBJ1-2, with a weak D call TRBD1 (5 bases). The CDR3 totals 14 residues. Germline CDR1 reads SGHKS; CDR2 reads YYEKEE (reference sequence). The CDR3 is CSNSPAGGLDGYTF. The CDR3 coding sequence is TGTTCCAACAGCCCGGCTGGGGGGTTGGATGGCTACACCTTC.

This clonotype was detected many times. The chain is built from TRBV6-5 and TRBJ2-1, with a weak D call TRBD1 (7 bases). This CDR3 contains 15 residues. V lost 5 bases, J lost 9 bases, and 20 bases lay in between. Looked up from germline, CDR1 is MNHEY and CDR2 is SVGAGI. The DNA of the CDR3 is TGTGCCAGCAGTACTCGACAGGGAGGCTTCAGTGAGCAGTTCTTC. Translation: CASSTRQGGFSEQFF.

V is TRBV20-1 and J is TRBJ2-7, with 9 bases that match TRBD1. The germline V gene has CDR1 DFQATT and CDR2 SNEGSKA (reference sequence). The CDR3 extends over 14 amino acids. V shed 5 bases, J shed 2 bases, and the junction held 7 bases outside the gene matches. CDR3 DNA: TGCAGTGCTCGGGAAGGGACAGGGACCTACGAGCAGTACTTC. Amino acid sequence: CSAREGTGTYEQYF.

This clonotype has a count of ten or more. The V call is TRBV5-1, the J call TRBJ2-7; D is unclear. Germline values: CDR1 SGHRS, CDR2 YFSETQ. This CDR3 has 15 amino acids. The ends were cut back, 3 bases at V and 6 bases at J, with 19 bases in the middle. The CDR3: CASSSAFKTSGEQYF. The CDR3 DNA reads as TGCGCCAGCAGCTCGGCATTTAAGACCTCTGGCGAGCAGTACTTC.

CDR3: CASSQDRGGRDTQYF. CDR3 DNA: TGCGCCAGCAGCCAAGATCGGGGGGGGCGAGATACGCAGTATTTT. The chain combines TRBV4-3 with TRBJ2-3; 8 bases map to TRBD2. Germline CDR1 reads LGHNA; CDR2 reads YSLEER. V lost 0 bases to trimming and J lost 5 bases; unmatched junction nucleotides: 4. The CDR3 is 15 residues long.

This clonotype appeared many times. The chain carries TRBV7-6 and TRBJ2-7; perhaps TRBD2 as D (6 bases). Trimming removed 3 bases at V and 7 bases at J, with 19 bases between. Germline CDR1 SGHVS, CDR2 FNYEAQ. The CDR3 has 15 residues. The CDR3 DNA is TGTGCCAGCAGCTTTTCGGACGGGCGGGGCATGGAGCAGTACTTC. Its translation: CASSFSDGRGMEQYF.

This clonotype occurred many times. The J gene is TRBJ2-7, the V gene TRBV6-2 or TRBV6-3; TRBD2 is a possible D gene (7 bases). V was clipped by 4 bases and J by 3 bases, with 16 bases between them. This CDR3 comprises 15 residues. CDR1 is MNHEY and CDR2 is SVGEGT in the germline V gene. The CDR3 spells CASSSGGASVYEQYF. DNA of the CDR3: TGTGCCAGCAGTTCTGGGGGGGCGTCGGTCTACGAGCAGTACTTC.

The chain recombines TRBV19 with TRBJ1-5; 12 bases map to TRBD1. CDR1 is LNHDA and CDR2 is SQIVND in the germline V gene (reference sequence). V gave up 7 bases and J gave up 4 bases; unmatched junction bases: 8. The CDR3 totals 16 residues. CDR3 nucleotide sequence: TGTGCCAGTATAAGGACGGGACAGGGGGCTAATCAGCCCCAGCATTTT. It translates to CASIRTGQGANQPQHF.

The sample holds many counts of this clonotype. This sequence joins TRBV4-3 and TRBJ1-2; a possible D gene is TRBD1 (5 bases). Looked up from germline, CDR1 is LGHNA and CDR2 is YSLEER. The CDR3 spans 15 residues. Deletions cut 0 bases from V and 4 bases from J, with 12 bases between. The CDR3, as DNA: TGCGCCAGCAGCCAAGATGGAGACAGATCCTATGGCTACACCTTC. This sequence encodes CASSQDGDRSYGYTF.

This clonotype was seen repeatedly, ten times or more. The chain combines TRBV10-2 with TRBJ2-5, with 9 nucleotides matching TRBD1. The CDR3 runs 15 residues. CDR1 and CDR2 from the germline V gene are WSHSY and SAAADI. Unmatched junction bases numbered 8, after V lost 7 bases and J lost 2 bases. The CDR3 protein is CASTDGGTGQETQYF. The CDR3 DNA sequence: TGCGCCAGCACCGACGGAGGGACAGGGCAAGAGACCCAGTACTTC.

The table lists this clonotype with many counts. V is TRBV9 and J is TRBJ1-6, with 9 bases matching TRBD1. V gave up 3 bases and J gave up 10 bases; unmatched junction bases: 8. From germline, CDR1 is SGDLS and CDR2 YYNGEE. This CDR3 is built from 15 residues. This CDR3 reads CASSEGQGERSPLHF. DNA for the CDR3: TGTGCCAGCAGCGAGGGACAGGGCGAGCGGTCACCCCTCCACTTT.

This clonotype was seen at least ten times. This rearrangement joins TRBV12-3 or TRBV12-4 to TRBJ1-6, with D tentatively TRBD1 (5 bases). V was pared by 5 bases and J by 7 bases, with 12 bases between. The CDR3 is made up of 14 amino acids. CDR3 nucleotides: TGTGCCAGCAGTCCCAGGGTCGGAAATTCACCCCTCCACTTT. Amino acid sequence: CASSPRVGNSPLHF.

In this sample, this clonotype turned up many times. Here the CDR3 DNA reads TGTGCCAGCAGCCCGACTAGCGCGCCGGTAGGTAATGAGCAGTTCTTC. Protein sequence: CASSPTSAPVGNEQFF. The rearrangement links TRBV7-2 to TRBJ2-1; 8 bases are shared with TRBD2. This CDR3 comprises 16 residues. Germline-derived CDR1 and CDR2 are SGHTA and FQGNSA. V shed 5 bases and J 7 bases; nucleotides not matched to a gene: 13.

This clonotype was seen repeatedly, ten times or more. This sequence joins TRBV7-2 and TRBJ2-1, with D maybe TRBD2 (6 bases). The V and J ends lost 5 bases and 8 bases respectively, with 13 bases between them. The germline V gene encodes CDR1 SGHTA and CDR2 FQGNSA. This CDR3 has 13 amino acids. CDR3 bases: TGTGCCAGCAGCCCCTGGGGGGACGATGAGCAGTTCTTC. This gives the protein CASSPWGDDEQFF.

This clonotype was observed at least ten times. V is TRBV4-1 and J is TRBJ2-1, with D possibly matching TRBD2 (6 bases). CDR1 is MGHRA, CDR2 YSYEKL, per germline. V lost 6 bases, J lost 4 bases, and 22 bases lay in between. The CDR3 contains 17 residues. The DNA of the CDR3 is TGCGCCAGCAGAAAGGAGGTTCGGGGGATTGGGTACAATGAGCAGTTCTTC. Its translation: CASRKEVRGIGYNEQFF.

This clonotype has ten or more counts. This chain joins TRBV29-1 and TRBJ2-1; D gene ambiguous. V lost 3 bases and J lost 6, with 15 bases in between. The CDR3 extends over 14 amino acids. Germline values: CDR1 SQVTM, CDR2 ANQGSEA. DNA of the CDR3: TGCAGCGTTGAGCCCGCAGGACGGCCCAATGAGCAGTTCTTC. Amino acids: CSVEPAGRPNEQFF.